The following is a T cell receptor (beta chain) sequence with its context. No antigen is known for it. The source of the sample is a study of T cell responses to AZD1222 COVID-19 vaccine. Trimming took off 5 bases at V and 0 bases at J, with 11 bases between the two ends. The CDR3 sequence is 15 residues long. Germline CDR1 is KGHSH and CDR2 is LQKENI. The protocol was immunoSEQ multiplex PCR, while the TCRdb copy is restricted to in-frame clones and leaves out a portion. The sample shows about 130,000 clones, approximately 80% of them seen only once. Study findings and constraints: Seropositive at baseline were only a handful of AZD1222 recipients. Clonal diversity may have been underestimated, and the donors were mostly white British, with more females than males.

This TCR derives from an adult in good health. The source was peripheral blood, collected on day 0 of AZD1222 vaccination. This chain joins TRBV18 and TRBJ1-3, with D maybe TRBD1 (5 bases). CDR3 DNA: TGTGCCAGCTCAGAACAGGAATCCTCTGGAAACACCATATATTTT. Its protein is CASSEQESSGNTIYF.